One and the same sample provided the 5 T cell receptor beta chains below, sequenced in a study of T cells expressing NK-cell markers. TCRdb processed the 5' RACE reads again and assigns one entry to each CDR3 protein, with no DNA. The specimen's table records 550,000 to 600,000 distinct CDR3 sequences. Sequenced material: blood T cells: a sorted CD56 or NKG2C T cell subset, CD4+ or CD8+ T cells, or bulk PBMC T cells (not recorded which). These receptors all stem from a man younger than 35 in good health.

The rearrangement links TRBV20-1 to TRBJ2-7; TCRdb calls TRBD1, which cannot be checked without DNA. Germline-derived CDR1 and CDR2 are DFQATT and SNEGSKA (reference sequence). This CDR3 spans 15 amino acids. The CDR3 sequence: CSARGGTGQFYEQYF.

V gene TRBV12-3 or TRBV12-4 combines with J gene TRBJ2-1; TCRdb selects TRBD2, and the lack of DNA leaves this call unchecked. This CDR3 has 14 residues. The CDR3 here is CAKTSGSPYNEQFF.

The gene calls are TRBV12-3 or TRBV12-4 and TRBJ2-3; TCRdb designates TRBD1, a call that cannot be tested without DNA. The CDR3 consists of 14 residues. The CDR3 spells CASSPSQGTDTQYF.

V is TRBV12-3 or TRBV12-4 and J is TRBJ2-1; the TRBD1 assignment by TCRdb is unverifiable without DNA. The length of the CDR3 is 11 residues. The CDR3 region is CASSFPPEQFF.

This chain links TRBV20-1 with TRBJ2-1; no DNA is available, so the TRBD1 call from TCRdb remains unchecked. The CDR3 spans 15 residues. Germline V CDR1 and CDR2: DFQATT, SNEGSKA (reference sequence). The CDR3 loop reads CSARNKQGFYNEQFF.